This is a list of T cell receptor beta chains from one sample in a study of OX40 agonist ivuxolimab in advanced cancers. Method: immunoSEQ multiplex PCR; TCRdb's copy keeps in-frame clones and lacks some. The top ten hold roughly a third of the sample, which has around 46,000 clones, roughly 90% seen once. This material consisted of CD4+ or CD8+ T cells sorted from blood, taken in a trial of the OX40 agonist ivuxolimab. The receptor set was obtained from an adult with an advanced solid tumor such as melanoma, head and neck, liver or kidney cancer. CDR3s include the opening cysteine and the closing phenylalanine or tryptophan. D genes are given only for firm matches. Size tells how often a clone was seen (once, few, many) or the class of an expanded clone, and some rows leave it out.

length	J	size	V	D	DNA	CDR3
12	TRBJ1-2	.	TRBV7-9	.	TGTGCCAGCACCCAAACAGGCTATGGCTACACCTTC	CASTQTGYGYTF
16	TRBJ2-7	.	TRBV11-2	TRBD2	TGTGCCAGCAGCTTAGTTACCGGGACTAGGGCCTACGAGCAGTACTTC	CASSLVTGTRAYEQYF
16	TRBJ2-7	.	TRBV7-2	TRBD1	TGTGCCAGCAGCTCACCGGACAGGGGAGTATTGAACGAGCAGTACTTC	CASSSPDRGVLNEQYF
13	TRBJ2-7	.	TRBV5-1	.	TGCGCCAGCAGCTTGGCCGATGGCTACGAGCAGTACTTC	CASSLADGYEQYF
15	TRBJ2-1	large	TRBV28	.	TGTGCCAGCAGTTTATTTTCTTCTCTAGCCCATGAGCAGTTCTTC	CASSLFSSLAHEQFF
16	TRBJ1-1	.	TRBV21-1	.	TGTGCCAGCAGCAAAACTTCCGGGACAGTCAACACTGAAGCTTTCTTT	CASSKTSGTVNTEAFF
11	TRBJ2-5	.	TRBV5-4	.	TGTGCCAGCAGCTTGGAGGAGACCCAGTACTTC	CASSLEETQYF
17	TRBJ2-1	.	TRBV14	.	TGTGCCAGCAGCCTAGGACCCGCCGAGAACCCCTACAATGAGCAGTTCTTC	CASSLGPAENPYNEQFF
12	TRBJ2-7	.	TRBV6-5	TRBD1	TGTGCCAGCAGACAGGGGACCTACGAGCAGTACTTC	CASRQGTYEQYF
15	TRBJ2-7	.	TRBV9	.	TGTGCCAGCAGCGTAGGGGGGACACCCTCCTACGAGCAGTACTTC	CASSVGGTPSYEQYF
19	TRBJ1-5	.	TRBV13	.	TGTGCCAGCAGCTTATCAGGGGTGTCAGGGATGGAGGGCAATCAGCCCCAGCATTTT	CASSLSGVSGMEGNQPQHF
14	TRBJ1-3	.	TRBV9	.	TGTGCCAGCAGCGGATCGACGATCGGAAACACCATATATTTT	CASSGSTIGNTIYF
14	TRBJ2-2	.	TRBV13	.	TGTGCCAGCAGCCCCCCCGAGAACACCGGGGAGCTGTTTTTT	CASSPPENTGELFF
14	TRBJ2-3	.	TRBV30	.	TGTGCCTGGAGTCCTGGGGCAGGCACAGATACGCAGTATTTT	CAWSPGAGTDTQYF
15	TRBJ2-1	.	TRBV7-6	TRBD2	TGTGCCAGCAGCTCTGCGGGGGGACCTTCCAATGAGCAGTTCTTC	CASSSAGGPSNEQFF
14	TRBJ2-1	once	TRBV14	.	TGTGCCAGCAGCCTTCGGTCCAGGGTCAATGAGCAGTTCTTC	CASSLRSRVNEQFF
12	TRBJ1-2	.	TRBV6-1	.	TGTGCCAGCAGTGACAGCAACTATGGCTACACCTTC	CASSDSNYGYTF
14	TRBJ2-1	.	TRBV5-1	TRBD2	TGCGCCAGCAGCGGGACTAGCGGGAGAAATGAGCAGTTCTTC	CASSGTSGRNEQFF
15	TRBJ1-5	.	TRBV27	TRBD1	TGTGCCAGCAGCCCTGGGGCAGGGGGCGTTCAGCCCCAGCATTTT	CASSPGAGGVQPQHF
14	TRBJ1-1	.	TRBV4-2	.	TGTGCCAGCAGCCAAGGATTTTTGATGACTGAAGCTTTCTTT	CASSQGFLMTEAFF
13	TRBJ2-7	.	TRBV29-1	TRBD1	TGCAGCGCCTCCGGGACAGGCTTCTACGAGCAGTACTTC	CSASGTGFYEQYF
14	TRBJ2-7	.	TRBV7-9	TRBD2	TGTGCCAGCAGCTCTAGCGGGTCAGGCTACGAGCAGTACTTC	CASSSSGSGYEQYF
14	TRBJ1-5	.	TRBV7-9	.	TGTGCCAGCAGCTTAGCAGGGGCGGGACAGCCCCAGCATTTT	CASSLAGAGQPQHF
16	TRBJ1-1	.	TRBV19	.	TGTGCCAGTAGTATAGGTCCCTACAGGGTAGGAACTGAAGCTTTCTTT	CASSIGPYRVGTEAFF
14	TRBJ2-5	.	TRBV2	.	TGTGCCAGCAGTGAAGCCGGTTTGGGGGAGACCCAGTACTTC	CASSEAGLGETQYF
14	TRBJ2-1	.	TRBV6-1	TRBD1	TGTGCCAGCAGTCCCGGGACAGGGTGGAATGAGCAGTTCTTC	CASSPGTGWNEQFF
17	TRBJ2-4	.	TRBV4-1	.	TGCGCCAGCAGCCAAGCCGTGGGGTTGGTAGCCAAAAACATTCAGTACTTC	CASSQAVGLVAKNIQYF
16	TRBJ2-7	.	TRBV28	.	.	CASSPPSTLSSYEQYF
14	TRBJ2-5	.	TRBV7-2	.	TGTGCCAGCAGCCCCGATGAGGATAGCGAGACCCAGTACTTC	CASSPDEDSETQYF
15	TRBJ2-7	.	TRBV5-4	.	TGTGCCAGCAGCTTGGGGGACACGGGGTGGTGGGAGCAGTACTTC	CASSLGDTGWWEQYF
13	TRBJ2-2	.	TRBV10-1	.	TGCGCCAGCAGTGAACAAGGGAGCGGGGAGCTGTTTTTT	CASSEQGSGELFF
13	TRBJ2-7	.	TRBV29-1	.	TGCAGCGTTGGGGCAGGTATGGGCTACGAGCAGTACTTC	CSVGAGMGYEQYF
15	TRBJ2-1	.	TRBV7-9	.	TGTGCCAGCAGCAGTAATGACAGGTACTTGGATGAGCAGTTCTTC	CASSSNDRYLDEQFF
19	TRBJ2-3	.	TRBV11-2	TRBD2	TGTGCCAGCAGCTTAGTTCCTAGCGGGAGGGCTGGGGGCACAGATACGCAGTATTTT	CASSLVPSGRAGGTDTQYF
16	TRBJ1-5	.	TRBV11-2	.	TGTGCCAGCAGCTCCAGGACACCAAAGAACAATCAGCCCCAGCATTTT	CASSSRTPKNNQPQHF
18	TRBJ2-2	.	TRBV4-1	.	TGCGCCAGCAGCCAAGTGGGGAGGGGACATCAGAACACCGGGGAGCTGTTTTTT	CASSQVGRGHQNTGELFF
13	TRBJ2-7	.	TRBV7-9	.	TGTGCCAGCAGCTCCACCACTCGGGCGGAAAATTACTTC	CASSSTTRAENYF
13	TRBJ1-5	once	TRBV7-9	.	TGTGCCAGCAGCTTTGGCGGGGGTCAGCCCCAGCATTTT	CASSFGGGQPQHF
13	TRBJ2-1	few	TRBV7-9	.	TGTGCCAGCAGCCCTCGGACCACTCCAGAGCAGTTCTTC	CASSPRTTPEQFF
14	TRBJ1-2	once	TRBV9	.	TGTGCCAGCAGCGTAGTTGGGGGGGCGAAGGGCTACACCTTC	CASSVVGGAKGYTF
14	TRBJ2-5	.	TRBV12-5	TRBD1	TGTGCTAGTGGGGACAGGCCTCTAGAGGAGACCCAGTACTTC	CASGDRPLEETQYF
13	TRBJ1-2	.	TRBV7-5	.	TGTGCCAGAAGCAAAATACCTGCATGGGGCTACACCTTC	CARSKIPAWGYTF
12	TRBJ1-2	.	TRBV2	.	TGTGCCAGCACTGCAGGGAACTATGGCTACACCTTC	CASTAGNYGYTF
13	TRBJ1-5	.	TRBV30	.	TGTGCCTGGAGTGTATTTGAAAATCAGCCCCAGCATTTT	CAWSVFENQPQHF
12	TRBJ1-1	.	TRBV16	.	TGTGCCAGCAGCTTTCAGAACACTGAAGCTTTCTTT	CASSFQNTEAFF
15	TRBJ2-1	.	TRBV6-5	TRBD2	TGTGCCAGCAGTAACGAGGGGAGGGCCTACAATGAGCAGTTCTTC	CASSNEGRAYNEQFF
15	TRBJ2-1	once	TRBV7-7	TRBD1	TGTGCTAGCAGTCGTACAGGGGGCTCCTACAATGAGCAGTTCTTC	CASSRTGGSYNEQFF
13	TRBJ2-7	.	TRBV4-1	.	TGCGCCAGCAGCCAAGGGGCCTCCTACGAGCAGTACTTC	CASSQGASYEQYF
16	TRBJ2-3	.	TRBV7-2	TRBD1	TGTGCCAGCAGCGCCCCCGGGACAGGGGAATCAGATACGCAGTATTTT	CASSAPGTGESDTQYF
14	TRBJ2-1	.	TRBV19	TRBD1	TGTGCCAGTAGTCCGGGACAGGGGGGGAATGAGCAGTTCTTC	CASSPGQGGNEQFF
16	TRBJ2-7	once	TRBV15	TRBD1	TGTGCCACCAGCAGAGTCCCGGACAGGGGGCGGTACGAGCAGTACTTC	CATSRVPDRGRYEQYF
15	TRBJ2-3	.	TRBV7-9	.	TGTGCCAGCAGCTTATTTGGCGGGTTTCCAGATACGCAGTATTTT	CASSLFGGFPDTQYF
17	TRBJ1-6	.	TRBV11-2	.	TGTGCCAGCAGCTTAAGCGCAGGGGTATTTTATAATTCACCCCTCCACTTT	CASSLSAGVFYNSPLHF
20	TRBJ2-7	.	TRBV4-2	TRBD2	TGTGCCAGCAGCCAAGGTGTCGCTGATAGGACTAGCGGGCAGTACTACGAGCAGTACTTC	CASSQGVADRTSGQYYEQYF
15	TRBJ2-7	.	TRBV6-6	.	TGTGCCAGCAGTCCGGGAAGCTACACTCCTTACGAGCAGTACTTC	CASSPGSYTPYEQYF
14	TRBJ2-1	.	TRBV6-1	TRBD1	TGTGCCAGCAGTGAAGGGACAGGGCTCAATGAGCAGTTCTTC	CASSEGTGLNEQFF
15	TRBJ2-1	once	TRBV13	.	TGTGCCAGCAGCTTATGGGGCAGCCGGCACAATGAGCAGTTCTTC	CASSLWGSRHNEQFF
15	TRBJ2-3	.	TRBV11-2	TRBD2	TGTGCCAGCAGCTCTAGCGGGAGGGCCACAGATACGCAGTATTTT	CASSSSGRATDTQYF
17	TRBJ2-3	.	TRBV2	.	TGTGCCCCTGTAATCCGGTTCGAGGCCGGAGACCCGGATACGCAGTATTTT	CAPVIRFEAGDPDTQYF